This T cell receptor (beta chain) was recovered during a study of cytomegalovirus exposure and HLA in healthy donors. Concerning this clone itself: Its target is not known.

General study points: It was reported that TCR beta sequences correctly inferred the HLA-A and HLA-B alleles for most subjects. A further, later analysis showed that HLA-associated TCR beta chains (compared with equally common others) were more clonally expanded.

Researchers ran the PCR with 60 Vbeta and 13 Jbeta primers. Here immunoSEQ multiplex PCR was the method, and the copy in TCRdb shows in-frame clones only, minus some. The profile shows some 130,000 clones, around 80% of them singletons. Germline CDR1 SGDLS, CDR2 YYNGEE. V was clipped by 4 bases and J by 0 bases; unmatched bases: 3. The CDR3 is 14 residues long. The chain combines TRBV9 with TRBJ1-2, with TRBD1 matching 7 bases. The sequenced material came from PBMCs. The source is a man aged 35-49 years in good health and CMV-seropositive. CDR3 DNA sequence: TGTGCCAGCAGCCCTCAGGGGGCTAACTATGGCTACACCTTC. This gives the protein CASSPQGANYGYTF.